This T cell receptor (beta chain) was profiled in a study of blood T cell repertoires in COVID-19. Trimming stripped 2 bases from V and 3 bases from J, with 17 bases between. This CDR3 has 16 residues. Germline loops: CDR1 LGHNA, CDR2 YNFKEQ. Using immunoSEQ multiplex PCR, the repertoire was profiled, and TCRdb retains in-frame clones only, with some absent. The sample lists a few hundred thousand clones, about nine tenths occurring once. All exposed participants met a person with COVID-19 within 2 weeks before entering the study. Specimen: PBMCs or T cells enriched from blood (not recorded which). This clonotype was sampled from a woman aged 30 to 39 who had been exposed to COVID-19. The rearrangement links TRBV4-2 to TRBJ2-7, with TRBD1 as a possible D gene (6 bases). The CDR3 loop reads CASSQPTRTVNYEQYF. The CDR3 DNA is TGTGCCAGCAGCCAACCTACCAGGACAGTTAACTACGAGCAGTACTTC.